The sequence of this T cell receptor beta chain was determined in a study of cytomegalovirus exposure and HLA in healthy donors. Whole-study results and caveats: Reported results showed that the classifier diagnosed cytomegalovirus status with high specificity and sensitivity. Analysis was carried out at a later point, and it linked a missense DCLRE1C variant to TCR beta V- and J-gene trimming.

As to this clone: Its antigen is not identified.

Trimming at V came to 3 bases and at J to 3 bases, leaving 2 bases not matched to a gene. This CDR3 has 15 amino acids. Germline CDR1 and CDR2: MNHNS and SASEGT. This PCR relied on a set of 60 Vbeta primers and 13 Jbeta primers. The repertoire was sequenced with immunoSEQ multiplex PCR; TCRdb's copy has only in-frame clones and lacks some. The table shows more than 90,000 clones, with over 60% occurring only once. Sequencing was carried out using PBMCs. The clonotype comes from a man aged 30 to 45 in good health and CMV-seropositive. This sequence joins TRBV6-1 and TRBJ2-3; 11 bases are shared with TRBD2. CDR3 sequence reads: CASSESSGGTDTQYF. CDR3 sequence (DNA): TGTGCCAGCAGTGAGTCTAGCGGGGGGACAGATACGCAGTATTTT.